This is a list of T cell receptor beta chains from one sample in a study of cytomegalovirus exposure and HLA in healthy donors. Generated by immunoSEQ multiplex PCR, the TCRdb table keeps only in-frame clones and is missing some. The sample has around 59,000 clones; about 80% are singletons. Sequencing input: PBMCs. The source of these receptors is a woman between 40 and 55 years old in good health and CMV-seronegative. Both conserved end residues are part of each CDR3. A D gene is named only where the DNA matches it firmly. The size of a clone is reported for some rows only, either as once, few or many, or as a class for expanded clones.

D	V	size	J	CDR3	DNA
TRBD2	TRBV11-2	NA	TRBJ2-1	CASASLARGLDSYNEQFF	TGTGCCAGCGCCTCACTAGCGCGAGGACTAGATTCCTACAATGAGCAGTTCTTC
TRBD1	TRBV6-1	NA	TRBJ1-5	CASSLQTTGDQPQHF	TGTGCTAGCAGCCTCCAAACGACAGGGGATCAGCCCCAGCATTTT
TRBD1	TRBV11-2	NA	TRBJ1-4	CASSYLPGGITNEKLFF	TGTGCCAGCAGCTATCTGCCAGGGGGCATCACTAATGAAAAACTGTTTTTT
NA	TRBV7-2	NA	TRBJ1-5	CASKKGDQPQHF	TGTGCCAGCAAGAAGGGAGATCAGCCCCAGCATTTT
NA	TRBV12-5	NA	TRBJ1-1	CASGLGASDTEAFF	TGTGCTAGTGGCCTGGGGGCCTCGGACACTGAAGCTTTCTTT
TRBD2	TRBV10-2	NA	TRBJ2-1	CASRGPTSGSYNEQFF	TGCGCCAGCAGGGGCCCGACTAGCGGATCCTACAATGAGCAGTTCTTC
TRBD1	TRBV18	NA	TRBJ1-1	CASSPRGDRGRWYEAFF	TGTGCCAGCTCACCACGGGGGGACAGGGGGCGTTGGTACGAAGCTTTCTTT
NA	TRBV27	NA	TRBJ1-2	CASSCSPPRPSCGYTF	TGTGCCAGCAGTTGTAGCCCGCCGCGGCCGAGTTGCGGCTACACCTTC
NA	TRBV7-9	few	TRBJ2-3	CASSLALAALALTDTQYF	TGTGCCAGCAGCTTAGCTCTGGCAGCCCTAGCACTAACAGATACGCAGTATTTT
NA	TRBV28	NA	TRBJ1-5	CASSFGGINQPQHF	TGTGCCAGCAGTTTCGGCGGAATCAATCAGCCCCAGCATTTT